One sample yielded the 17 T cell receptor beta chains listed below, sequenced in a study of shared clonotypes between healthy human individuals. Selected positively for CCR7 and CD45RO-negative, naive CD8 cells excluded terminally differentiated effector memory CD45RA+ cells. TCRdb's copy holds only in-frame clones and misses some; the assay was immunoSEQ multiplex PCR. The sample consists of 2 million or so clones, approximately 94% of them appearing once. Input material: naive CD8+ T cells sorted from blood. All receptors come from a man between 18 and 29 years old in good health.

As to this clone: At the DNA level, this CDR3 is encoded by other sequences in the same sample as well. This chain uses TRBV30 with TRBJ2-3; D is undetermined. The CDR3 has 14 amino acids. V was cut by 3 bases and J by 0 bases, with 10 bases left in between. CDR1 is GTSNPN and CDR2 is SVGIG in the germline V gene (reference sequence). This CDR3 reads CAWSLAGSTDTQYF. CDR3 DNA sequence: TGTGCCTGGAGCCTCGCCGGAAGCACAGATACGCAGTATTTT.

This rearrangement joins TRBV7-2 to TRBJ1-3; D is undetermined. Germline loops: CDR1 SGHTA, CDR2 FQGNSA. Trimming shortened V by 1 base and J by 8 bases, and 9 bases separated the two germline ends. This CDR3 spans 13 amino acids. CDR3 loop: CASSLDLFDTIYF. The CDR3 coding sequence is TGTGCCAGCAGCTTAGATCTATTCGACACCATATATTTT.

The V call is TRBV5-1, the J call TRBJ1-3, with a tentative D call TRBD1 (6 bases). V lost 4 bases and J lost 0, with 11 bases in between. CDR1 is SGHRS, CDR2 YFSETQ, per germline. The CDR3 is 15 residues long. The CDR3 spells CASSPDSRSGNTIYF. The CDR3 bases are TGCGCCAGCAGCCCGGACAGCCGCTCTGGAAACACCATATATTTT. The full variable domain, with the rest looked up from reference TRBV5-1 and TRBJ1-3, is KAGVTQTPRYLIKTRGQQVTLSCSPISGHRSVSWYQQTPGQGLQFLFEYFSETQRNKGNFPGRFSGRQFSNSRSEMNVSTLELGDSALYLCASSPDSRSGNTIYFGEGSWLTVV.

V is TRBV5-1 and J is TRBJ2-7; TRBD1 agrees at 9 bases. The germline V gene has CDR1 SGHRS and CDR2 YFSETQ. V dropped 4 bases and J dropped 0; count of bases not matched to a gene: 5. The CDR3 consists of 15 residues. The CDR3 DNA is TGCGCCAGCAGCCAGACAGGGGGGGCCTCCTACGAGCAGTACTTC. Protein product: CASSQTGGASYEQYF.

This clone was seen just once. V is TRBV27 and J is TRBJ2-7; D is tentatively TRBD1 or TRBD2 (5 bases each). The CDR3 runs to 13 residues. Germline V gives CDR1 MNHEY, CDR2 SMNVEV (reference sequence). V was shortened by 4 bases and J by 5 bases, with 12 bases between the two germline ends. The DNA of the CDR3 is TGTGCCAGCAGTTCCTACCAGGGAGACGAGCAGTACTTC. This codes for CASSSYQGDEQYF.

The chain employs TRBV9 and TRBJ2-5; 8 nucleotides line up with TRBD2. Germline loops: CDR1 SGDLS, CDR2 YYNGEE. CDR3 length equals 15 residues. V lost 2 bases and J lost 1; bases outside the gene matches: 4. CDR3 protein: CASSVTTSAQETQYF. CDR3 nucleotide sequence: TGTGCCAGCAGCGTTACGACTAGCGCCCAAGAGACCCAGTACTTC.

The J gene is TRBJ1-1, the V gene TRBV9; D gene ambiguous. The CDR3 is made up of 13 amino acids. CDR1 and CDR2 from the germline V gene are SGDLS and YYNGEE. V dropped 5 bases and J dropped 1 base, with 9 bases sitting between them. CDR3 protein: CASRAGPNTEAFF. The CDR3 DNA follows: TGTGCCAGCAGAGCCGGGCCGAACACTGAAGCTTTCTTT.

The gene calls are TRBV29-1 and TRBJ1-1; D not certain. This CDR3 is 11 amino acids long. Trimming took 5 bases from V and 6 from J, leaving 10 bases between them. Per germline, CDR1 SQVTM and CDR2 ANQGSEA. As DNA, the CDR3 is TGCAGCGTTTTACCCGGGGCTGAAGCTTTCTTT. Translation: CSVLPGAEAFF. Based on the CDR3 plus reference TRBV29-1 and TRBJ1-1, the full variable domain is SAVISQKPSRDICQRGTSLTIQCQVDSQVTMMFWYRQQPGQSLTLIATANQGSEATYESGFVIDKFPISRPNLTFSTLTVSNMSPEDSSIYLCSVLPGAEAFFGQGTRLTVV.

The chain has TRBV30 and TRBJ2-5, with TRBD1 matching 8 bases. Trimming took 3 bases from V and 0 from J; bases not matched to a gene: 12. Per germline, CDR1 GTSNPN and CDR2 SVGIG (reference sequence). The CDR3 runs to 17 residues. The CDR3 bases are TGTGCCTGGAGGGGCAACACCGGGGACAGGCACCAAGAGACCCAGTACTTC. As protein: CAWRGNTGDRHQETQYF.

The chain carries TRBV4-2 and TRBJ2-2; tentative D call: TRBD2 (7 bases). Germline CDR1 reads LGHNA; CDR2 reads YNFKEQ. The CDR3 runs 18 residues. V was shortened by 6 bases and J by 3 bases, with 23 bases between the two germline ends. The CDR3 is CASSPRGRGARDTGELFF. CDR3 DNA: TGTGCCAGCAGTCCAAGGGGCCGGGGGGCGCGGGACACCGGGGAGCTGTTTTTT.

The genes are TRBV30 and TRBJ1-1; D possibly corresponds to TRBD1 (5 bases). The CDR3 consists of 13 residues. V lost 5 bases to trimming and J lost 1 base, with 11 bases between them. Germline V gives CDR1 GTSNPN, CDR2 SVGIG (reference sequence). The DNA of the CDR3 is TGTGCCTGGGGCCCTCAGGGGAACACTGAAGCTTTCTTT. This encodes CAWGPQGNTEAFF.

The V and J genes are TRBV10-1 and TRBJ1-1; D call uncertain. Germline CDR1 WNHNN, CDR2 SYGVQD (reference sequence). The CDR3 runs 11 residues. The germline V and J ends were trimmed by 6 bases and 11 bases, with 13 bases remaining between them. Written as DNA, the CDR3 is TGCGCCAGCAGACCCCTCGACTCTGCTTTCTTT. Its translation: CASRPLDSAFF.

This clone came up once. V usage is TRBV29-1 and J usage is TRBJ2-2; possible D gene TRBD2, 5 bases. V lost 3 bases to trimming and J lost 2 bases, with 7 bases between them. The CDR3 has 13 residues. Germline V gene lookup returns CDR1 SQVTM and CDR2 ANQGSEA. The CDR3 DNA reads as TGCAGCGTTGACGGGGATAACACCGGGGAGCTGTTTTTT. It specifies CSVDGDNTGELFF.

This rearrangement joins TRBV9 to TRBJ1-4; 7 nucleotides line up with TRBD1. J lost 8 bases, V lost 3 bases, and 10 bases had no gene match. Germline CDR1 reads SGDLS; CDR2 reads YYNGEE. The CDR3 is made up of 15 amino acids. The CDR3 region is CASSAGTVVREKLFF. The CDR3 nucleotides are TGTGCCAGCAGCGCCGGGACAGTAGTTCGGGAAAAACTGTTTTTT.

This chain joins TRBV28 and TRBJ1-5; D is unresolved. V was trimmed by 7 bases and J by 4 bases, leaving 11 bases between them. The germline V gene has CDR1 MDHEN and CDR2 SYDVKM. CDR3 length: 13 amino acids. This CDR3 reads CASTLLQNQPQHF. The CDR3 coding sequence is TGTGCCAGCACCCTCCTCCAGAATCAGCCCCAGCATTTT.

This chain links TRBV7-6 with TRBJ2-5; a weak D match, TRBD1 (6 bases). From germline, CDR1 is SGHVS and CDR2 FNYEAQ. V lost 1 base to trimming and J lost 0 bases, with 6 bases between them. There are 14 residues in the CDR3. CDR3 sequence reads: CASSLGQDQETQYF. The CDR3 DNA sequence: TGTGCCAGCAGCTTAGGACAGGACCAAGAGACCCAGTACTTC.

This clone was detected only once. This chain links TRBV13 with TRBJ2-2; D perhaps matches TRBD2 (6 bases). This CDR3 contains 16 residues. V lost 3 bases and J 3 bases, leaving 14 bases between the germline ends. Germline CDR1 PRHDT, CDR2 FYEKMQ (reference sequence). The DNA for the CDR3 is TGTGCCAGCAGCTTCGACCGGGAGCAGTACACCGGGGAGCTGTTTTTT. It is translated as CASSFDREQYTGELFF.